What follows are 28 T cell receptor beta chains derived from one specimen sequenced in a study of shared clonotypes between healthy human individuals. The repertoire was sequenced with immunoSEQ multiplex PCR; TCRdb's copy has only in-frame clones and lacks some. Of about 680,000 clones listed, around 78% are singletons. The sample consisted of memory CD4+ T cells sorted from blood. Stated subset: CD45RA-negative fraction. These receptors came from a woman between 25 and 40 years old in good health.

The chain carries TRBV27 and TRBJ1-1, with 9 bases lining up with TRBD1. Trimming took 3 bases from V and 11 from J; bases not matched to a gene: 16. CDR3 size: 16 residues. CDR1 is MNHEY, CDR2 SMNVEV, per germline (reference sequence). The CDR3 is CASSFRPGTGPGGAFF. CDR3 DNA sequence: TGTGCCAGCAGTTTTCGTCCCGGGACAGGGCCCGGAGGGGCTTTCTTT.

The chain uses TRBV6-6 and TRBJ1-2, with D possibly matching TRBD1 (6 bases). CDR1 and CDR2 (germline): MNHNY, SVGAGI (reference sequence). The V gene lost 7 bases and the J gene lost 8 bases, with 14 bases spanning the gap. CDR3 size: 12 residues. The CDR3 region has the DNA TGTGCCAGCAATAAACAGGGAGGAGGCTACACCTTC. It codes for CASNKQGGGYTF.

This chain links TRBV10-2 with TRBJ2-7; D unresolved. The V gene's germline CDR1 is WSHSY and CDR2 SAAADI. There are 12 residues in the CDR3. V lost 1 base and J lost 5, with 6 bases in between. DNA for the CDR3: TGCGCCAGCAGTGAGTTAAGCAACGAGCAGTACTTC. This gives the protein CASSELSNEQYF.

A single count supports this clone. The chain recombines TRBV27 with TRBJ2-1; 7 bases align to TRBD1. The V gene end was trimmed by 5 bases and the J gene end by 9 bases; junction bases not matched to a gene: 10. The CDR3 extends over 14 amino acids. Germline CDR1 MNHEY, CDR2 SMNVEV (reference sequence). The CDR3 spells CASSPLDRVLEQFF. The CDR3 region has the DNA TGTGCCAGCAGTCCTCTTGACAGGGTACTTGAGCAGTTCTTC.

This chain links TRBV18 with TRBJ2-5; D might be TRBD1 (6 bases). The V gene's germline CDR1 is KGHSH and CDR2 LQKENI. The CDR3 covers 15 residues. With 3 bases removed from V and 5 bases from J, the gap between germline ends came to 16 bases. In nucleotides, the CDR3 is TGTGCCAGCTCACCGATGGCAGGGGAGTTGGAGACCCAGTACTTC. This sequence encodes CASSPMAGELETQYF.

Worth noting for this clone: This is likely an artifact of a read error, given a far larger clone one base away. Within the sample, other DNA sequences also encode this same CDR3. The chain links TRBV10-3 to TRBJ1-5; weak D call: TRBD1 (5 bases). The length of the CDR3 is 18 residues. Germline V CDR1 and CDR2: ENHRY, SYGVKD. Deletions cut 0 bases from V and 7 bases from J, with 22 bases between. The DNA for the CDR3 is TGTGCCATCAGTGAGTCGACGTGGGCAACAGGTCGAGCCCAGCCCCAGCATTTT. It translates to CAISESTWATGRAQPQHF.

This sequence joins TRBV19 and TRBJ2-1, with 7 bases lining up with TRBD2. Germline V CDR1 and CDR2: LNHDA, SQIVND (reference sequence). CDR3 length: 16 residues. Germline trimming cut 1 base from V and 5 bases from J; bases unmatched to any gene: 8. Here the CDR3 DNA reads TGTGCCAGTAGTATAGGGGGAGCGGGGATTCACAATGAGCAGTTCTTC. Its translation: CASSIGGAGIHNEQFF.

The rearrangement joins TRBV28 to TRBJ1-5; D ambiguous. V lost 7 bases, J lost 0 bases, and 13 bases lay in between. Germline V gene lookup returns CDR1 MDHEN and CDR2 SYDVKM. There are 15 residues in the CDR3. In DNA form, the CDR3 reads TGTGCCAGCAATCCCGGCAGTTATAGCAATCAGCCCCAGCATTTT. Protein sequence: CASNPGSYSNQPQHF.

This chain uses TRBV7-6 with TRBJ1-1, with unresolved D. CDR3 length: 15 amino acids. CDR1 is SGHVS, CDR2 FNYEAQ, per germline. V was pared by 4 bases and J by 0 bases, with 12 bases between. The CDR3 spells CASSSQSSMNTEAFF. The CDR3 DNA is TGTGCCAGCAGCTCCCAAAGTAGCATGAACACTGAAGCTTTCTTT.

In the case of this clone: At the DNA level, this CDR3 is encoded by other sequences in the same sample as well. The gene calls are TRBV28 and TRBJ2-7; D not resolved. Germline V CDR1 and CDR2: MDHEN, SYDVKM. Trimming shortened V by 8 bases and J by 1 base, and 3 bases separated the two germline ends. This CDR3 spans 10 amino acids. The CDR3 here is CASGSYEQYF. CDR3 nucleotides: TGTGCCAGCGGTTCCTACGAGCAGTACTTC.

The CDR3 nucleotides are TGTGCCAGCAGTCATTTAGGGGTAGCGGGAAGAAACATTCAGTACTTC. The encoded protein is CASSHLGVAGRNIQYF. The chain is built from TRBV28 and TRBJ2-4; 8 positions agree with TRBD2. The CDR3 is made up of 16 amino acids. Germline V CDR1 and CDR2: MDHEN, SYDVKM. V trimming: 5 bases; J trimming: 6 bases; junction bases outside the gene matches: 12.

This clone turned up a few times. The chain recombines TRBV11-3 with TRBJ2-7; TRBD1 or TRBD2 may be the D gene (6 bases each). V lost 1 base, J lost 4 bases, and 11 bases lay in between. The CDR3 consists of 14 residues. The germline V gene encodes CDR1 SGHNT and CDR2 YENEEA. CDR3 residues: CASSLGTGRYEQYF. The CDR3 coding sequence is TGTGCCAGCAGCTTAGGTACAGGGAGGTACGAGCAGTACTTC.

The rearrangement links TRBV2 to TRBJ2-7; no clear D. This CDR3 region has 14 residues. With 5 bases removed from V and 1 base from J, the gap between germline ends came to 12 bases. Germline loops: CDR1 SNHLY, CDR2 FYNNEI. The CDR3 here is CASSTGRTSYEQYF. The DNA of the CDR3 is TGTGCCAGCAGTACCGGTAGGACGTCCTACGAGCAGTACTTC.

This clone was seen a handful of times. The genes are TRBV7-2 and TRBJ2-7; D possibly corresponds to TRBD2 (5 bases). The CDR3 runs 13 residues. Germline V gene data show CDR1 as SGHTA and CDR2 as FQGNSA. The V end lost 8 bases, the J end lost 5 bases, and 16 bases lay between the germline ends. The CDR3 nucleotides read TGTGCCAGCTCCTACGGGGTAGCGAACGAGCAGTACTTC. It encodes CASSYGVANEQYF.

J is TRBJ2-3 and V is TRBV15; D is perhaps TRBD2 (5 bases). From germline, CDR1 is LNHNV and CDR2 YYDKDF (reference sequence). The CDR3 contains 14 residues. Trimming left V 8 bases short and J 5 bases short, with 17 bases between. The CDR3 region has the DNA TGTGCCACCCCTGTTAGGGCGAGGGAAGATACGCAGTATTTT. It translates to CATPVRAREDTQYF.

The chain is built from TRBV5-1 and TRBJ1-4; 7 nucleotides agree with TRBD1. This CDR3 is 14 amino acids long. With 7 bases clipped from V and 6 bases from J, the junction kept 9 bases outside the gene matches. In germline, CDR1 is SGHRS, CDR2 YFSETQ. Written as DNA, the CDR3 is TGCGCCAGCCGACCAGACAGGGAGGATGAAAAACTGTTTTTT. This codes for CASRPDREDEKLFF.

This chain joins TRBV5-1 and TRBJ2-5; 8 bases match TRBD1. Germline CDR1 and CDR2: SGHRS and YFSETQ. Losses at the gene ends were 2 bases for V and 5 bases for J; bases not matched to a gene: 14. The CDR3 is made up of 17 amino acids. CDR3 DNA: TGCGCCAGCAGCTTCTTCCCGGGACAGGCACTGGGCGAGACCCAGTACTTC. Protein product: CASSFFPGQALGETQYF.

This clone was seen a handful of times. The rearrangement joins TRBV4-2 to TRBJ1-2; tentative D call: TRBD1 (6 bases). The germline V and J ends were trimmed by 0 bases and 8 bases, with 13 bases remaining between them. Germline CDR1 and CDR2: LGHNA and YNFKEQ. The CDR3 is made up of 14 amino acids. The CDR3 DNA follows: TGTGCCAGCAGCCAAGATCGACAGGTCGGAGGCTACACCTTC. Encoded protein: CASSQDRQVGGYTF.

This clone was counted between two and nine times. The chain employs TRBV9 and TRBJ2-1; no definite D call. V lost 0 bases and J lost 5, with 12 bases in between. Per the germline V gene, CDR1 is SGDLS and CDR2 is YYNGEE. There are 15 residues in the CDR3. The CDR3 protein is CASSVEVGGHNEQFF. The CDR3 nucleotides read TGTGCCAGCAGCGTAGAAGTGGGTGGACACAATGAGCAGTTCTTC.

This chain uses TRBV28 with TRBJ2-7; D call uncertain. Germline V gene data show CDR1 as MDHEN and CDR2 as SYDVKM. The CDR3 covers 15 residues. With 5 bases removed from V and 2 bases from J, the gap between germline ends came to 16 bases. CDR3 in DNA: TGTGCCAGCAGTCCAGGAGCAACGGGCACCTACGAGCAGTACTTC. The encoded protein is CASSPGATGTYEQYF.

The gene calls are TRBV7-2 and TRBJ2-6; D not certain. This CDR3 is 15 amino acids long. Germline V CDR1 and CDR2: SGHTA, FQGNSA. V was clipped by 1 base and J by 0 bases, with 4 bases between them. The CDR3 nucleotides read TGTGCCAGCAGCTTAGTGGACTCTGGGGCCAACGTCCTGACTTTC. This sequence encodes CASSLVDSGANVLTF.

The chain recombines TRBV2 with TRBJ1-4; TRBD1 is a possible D gene (6 bases). Germline V gene sequence: CDR1 SNHLY, CDR2 FYNNEI. Trimming removed 0 bases at V and 10 bases at J, with 6 bases between. The CDR3 loop spans 12 amino acids. The CDR3 loop reads CASSEARGKLFF. In nucleotides, the CDR3 is TGTGCCAGCAGTGAAGCCAGGGGAAAACTGTTTTTT.

The CDR3 DNA reads as TGTGCCAGCAGCCGACTGCGGACAGGGAAAAACACTGAAGCTTTCTTT. As protein: CASSRLRTGKNTEAFF. The chain has TRBV11-2 and TRBJ1-1, with TRBD1 identical over 8 bases. Per germline, CDR1 SGHAT and CDR2 FQNNGV. CDR3 size: 16 residues. The V segment lost 5 bases and the J segment 2 bases; nucleotides outside the gene matches: 10.

The chain combines TRBV28 with TRBJ2-5; TRBD2 is a possible D gene (5 bases). The germline CDR1 and CDR2 sequences are MDHEN and SYDVKM. The CDR3 has 13 residues. Trimming took off 5 bases at V and 6 bases at J, with 13 bases between the two ends. The CDR3 loop is CASSLDWQQTQYF. In DNA, the CDR3 is TGTGCCAGCAGTCTGGACTGGCAACAGACCCAGTACTTC.

The chain links TRBV4-1 to TRBJ1-2, with a weak D call TRBD1 (5 bases). Germline-derived CDR1 and CDR2 are MGHRA and YSYEKL. Trimming removed 4 bases at V and 4 bases at J, with 10 bases between. This CDR3 has 13 residues. The CDR3 protein is CASSPGRGYGYTF. The CDR3 DNA reads TGCGCCAGCAGCCCGGGACGAGGCTATGGCTACACCTTC.

V and J are TRBV2 and TRBJ2-3, with D perhaps matching TRBD1 or TRBD2 (5 bases each). The CDR3 is 13 residues long. V lost 8 bases and J lost 1, with 10 bases in between. Germline assignment: CDR1 SNHLY and CDR2 FYNNEI. This chain's CDR3 is CASYSGRTDTQYF. The CDR3 DNA is TGTGCCAGCTACTCGGGACGCACAGATACGCAGTATTTT. The full variable domain, its missing parts supplied by reference TRBV2 and TRBJ2-3, is EPEVTQTPSHQVTQMGQEVILRCVPISNHLYFYWYRQILGQKVEFLVSFYNNEISEKSEIFDDQFSVERPDGSNFTLKIRSTKLEDSAMYFCASYSGRTDTQYFGPGTRLTVL.

The chain combines TRBV29-1 with TRBJ2-1; D unresolved. Germline V gives CDR1 SQVTM, CDR2 ANQGSEA. V was clipped by 7 bases and J by 11 bases, with 12 bases between them. The CDR3 contains 10 residues. This CDR3 is CSATQVKQFF. In DNA form, the CDR3 reads TGCAGCGCGACCCAGGTAAAGCAGTTCTTC.

This clone was counted only a few times. The rearrangement links TRBV2 to TRBJ1-1; 7 nucleotides agree with TRBD1. Germline CDR1 reads SNHLY; CDR2 reads FYNNEI. Trimming took 8 bases from V and 7 from J; bases not matched to a gene: 10. CDR3 length equals 13 residues. The CDR3 spells CASWGQRSIEAFF. CDR3 nucleotide sequence: TGTGCCAGCTGGGGACAGCGTAGTATTGAAGCTTTCTTT. Complete variable domain (other parts from reference TRBV2 and TRBJ1-1): EPEVTQTPSHQVTQMGQEVILRCVPISNHLYFYWYRQILGQKVEFLVSFYNNEISEKSEIFDDQFSVERPDGSNFTLKIRSTKLEDSAMYFCASWGQRSIEAFFGQGTRLTVV.